This T cell receptor (beta chain) comes out of a study of T-cell reconstitution after alpha-beta-depleted transplantation in children. Study-wide findings and caveats: When one year had passed after transplant, most T-cell counts and diversity came from newly produced T cells. Certain patients had high TCRbeta diversity at day 60, and it came from recipient T cells and thymic progenitors that survived. There were reportedly several hundred expanded graft clones from which alpha-beta T cells came about two months after transplant.

This clonotype was detected a few times. Its target is not known. V dropped 0 bases and J dropped 8 bases, with 13 bases sitting between them. Germline V gene sequence: CDR1 LGHNA, CDR2 YSLEER. The CDR3 extends over 14 amino acids. Molecular barcoding with unique molecular identifiers was used for the TCRbeta library. Each CDR3 protein gets one entry after TCRdb re-called the PCR reads with MiXCR. Seen here are around 490,000 distinct CDR3 sequences, roughly 11% observed once, and the top ten hold around 15%. Sequenced material: PBMCs, mostly from graft donor cells, taken 180 days after TCRalphabeta/CD19-depleted stem cell transplant. This rearrangement joins TRBV4-3 to TRBJ1-2; the D is unclear. This clonotype was obtained from a female patient between 2 and 15 years old who had a stem cell transplant for aplastic anemia, so the T cells may come from the graft donor. CDR3 loop: CASSQDLSGEGYTF. In DNA form, the CDR3 reads TGCGCCAGCAGCCAAGATCTATCGGGAGAGGGCTACACCTTC.